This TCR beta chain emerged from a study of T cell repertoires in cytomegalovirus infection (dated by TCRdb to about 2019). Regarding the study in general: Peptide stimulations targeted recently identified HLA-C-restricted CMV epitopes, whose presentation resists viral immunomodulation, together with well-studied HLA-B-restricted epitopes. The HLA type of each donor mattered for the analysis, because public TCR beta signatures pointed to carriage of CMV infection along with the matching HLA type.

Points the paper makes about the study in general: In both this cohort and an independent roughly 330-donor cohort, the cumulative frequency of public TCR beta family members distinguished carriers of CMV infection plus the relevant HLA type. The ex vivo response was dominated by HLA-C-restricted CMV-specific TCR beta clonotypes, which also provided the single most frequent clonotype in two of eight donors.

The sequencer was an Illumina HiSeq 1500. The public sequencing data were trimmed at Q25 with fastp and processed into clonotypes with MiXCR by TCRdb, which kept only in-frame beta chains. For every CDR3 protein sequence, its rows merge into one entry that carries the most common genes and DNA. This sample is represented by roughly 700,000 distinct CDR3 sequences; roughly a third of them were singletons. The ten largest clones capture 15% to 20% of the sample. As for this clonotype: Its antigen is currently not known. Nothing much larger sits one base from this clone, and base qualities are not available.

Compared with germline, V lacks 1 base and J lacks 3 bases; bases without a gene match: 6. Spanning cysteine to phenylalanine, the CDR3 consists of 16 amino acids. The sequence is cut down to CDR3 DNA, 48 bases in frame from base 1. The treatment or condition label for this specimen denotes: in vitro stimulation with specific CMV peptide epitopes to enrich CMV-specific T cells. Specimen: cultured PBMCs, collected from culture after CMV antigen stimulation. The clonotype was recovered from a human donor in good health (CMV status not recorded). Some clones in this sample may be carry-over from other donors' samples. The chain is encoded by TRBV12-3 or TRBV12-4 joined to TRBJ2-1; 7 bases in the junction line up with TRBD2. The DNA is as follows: TGTGCCAGCAGTTTAGTAGGCGGGAGAGTCTACAATGAGCAGTTCTTC. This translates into CASSLVGGRVYNEQFF.